The rows below give T cell receptor beta chains drawn from one sample of a study of regulatory T cells in long-lasting Graves disease. Using its own MiXCR run on the multiplex PCR reads, TCRdb lists one record per CDR3 protein. The sample comprises about 240,000 distinct CDR3 sequences, 20% of which are singletons, and roughly 14% rests with the top ten. The sequencing used peripheral blood mononuclear cells (PBMCs), collected at new diagnosis, from a patient treated with antithyroid drugs. These receptors all come from a female donor with Graves disease. The CDR3 runs from the conserved cysteine through the conserved F or W. D genes are given only for firm matches. Expanded clones are given a class, and other clones once, few, many or no size at all.

clone size: many
V gene: TRBV5-8
D gene: -
J gene: TRBJ2-1
CDR3 length: 13
CDR3 protein: CASSLRAYNEQFF
CDR3 DNA: TGTGCCAGCAGCTTGAGGGCTTACAATGAGCAGTTCTTC

clone size: few
V gene: TRBV6-1
D gene: -
J gene: TRBJ2-7
CDR3 length: 13
CDR3 protein: CASSLPGLPEQYF
CDR3 DNA: TGTGCCAGCAGTCTGCCGGGTCTGCCCGAGCAGTACTTC

clone size: many
V gene: TRBV6-1
D gene: -
J gene: TRBJ1-3
CDR3 length: 14
CDR3 protein: CASMRGRTGNTIYF
CDR3 DNA: TGTGCCAGCATGCGGGGCAGGACTGGAAACACCATATATTTT

clone size: -
V gene: TRBV7-2
D gene: TRBD2
J gene: TRBJ2-3
CDR3 length: 14
CDR3 protein: CASSQRLAEDTQYF
CDR3 DNA: TGTGCCAGCAGCCAGCGACTAGCTGAGGATACGCAGTATTTT

clone size: -
V gene: TRBV15
D gene: -
J gene: TRBJ2-3
CDR3 length: 14
CDR3 protein: CATSADRSTDTQYF
CDR3 DNA: TGTGCCACCAGCGCGGATAGGAGCACAGATACGCAGTATTTT

clone size: many
V gene: TRBV4-3
D gene: -
J gene: TRBJ2-7
CDR3 length: 13
CDR3 protein: CASSYKGGDEQYF
CDR3 DNA: TGCGCCAGCAGCTACAAGGGGGGGGACGAGCAGTACTTC

clone size: many
V gene: TRBV30
D gene: TRBD2
J gene: TRBJ2-3
CDR3 length: 15
CDR3 protein: CASGTSGRASDTQYF
CDR3 DNA: TGTGCCTCCGGGACTAGCGGGAGGGCCTCAGATACGCAGTATTTT

clone size: few
V gene: TRBV4-1
D gene: -
J gene: TRBJ2-1
CDR3 length: 19
CDR3 protein: CASSHFPQPDLSSYNEQFF
CDR3 DNA: TGCGCCAGCAGCCACTTCCCGCAGCCTGACCTAAGCTCCTACAATGAGCAGTTCTTC

clone size: many
V gene: TRBV2
D gene: TRBD2
J gene: TRBJ2-2
CDR3 length: 18
CDR3 protein: CASKARLAGGPDTGELFF
CDR3 DNA: TGTGCCAGCAAGGCACGTCTAGCGGGGGGGCCGGACACCGGGGAGCTGTTTTTT

clone size: -
V gene: TRBV10-1
D gene: TRBD2
J gene: TRBJ2-1
CDR3 length: 16
CDR3 protein: CASSEIASGIYNEQFF
CDR3 DNA: TGCGCCAGCAGTGAGATCGCTAGCGGGATCTACAATGAGCAGTTCTTC

clone size: many
V gene: TRBV7-3
D gene: TRBD2
J gene: TRBJ2-1
CDR3 length: 15
CDR3 protein: CASSTGLAGPNEQFF
CDR3 DNA: TGTGCCAGCAGCACGGGACTAGCGGGGCCAAATGAGCAGTTCTTC

clone size: many
V gene: TRBV2
D gene: TRBD2
J gene: TRBJ2-3
CDR3 length: 15
CDR3 protein: CASKGEGEVTDTQYF
CDR3 DNA: TGTGCCAGCAAAGGGGAGGGCGAGGTCACAGATACGCAGTATTTT

clone size: many
V gene: TRBV30
D gene: TRBD1
J gene: TRBJ2-2
CDR3 length: 15
CDR3 protein: CASKWTGKGSGELFF
CDR3 DNA: TGTGCCTCGAAGTGGACAGGGAAAGGGTCCGGGGAGCTGTTTTTT

clone size: many
V gene: TRBV7-2
D gene: -
J gene: TRBJ2-3
CDR3 length: 15
CDR3 protein: CASSLAQGMGDTQYF
CDR3 DNA: TGTGCCAGCAGCTTAGCTCAGGGGATGGGAGATACGCAGTATTTT

clone size: many
V gene: TRBV12-3/TRBV12-4
D gene: TRBD1
J gene: TRBJ1-6
CDR3 length: 15
CDR3 protein: CASTWTGASNSPLHF
CDR3 DNA: TGTGCCAGCACCTGGACAGGGGCTAGTAATTCACCCCTCCACTTT

clone size: many
V gene: TRBV7-6
D gene: -
J gene: TRBJ1-1
CDR3 length: 14
CDR3 protein: CASSSPGIYTEAFF
CDR3 DNA: TGTGCCAGCAGCTCCCCAGGGATTTACACTGAAGCTTTCTTT

clone size: -
V gene: TRBV4-3
D gene: TRBD2
J gene: TRBJ2-7
CDR3 length: 15
CDR3 protein: CASSLGTSGSYVQYF
CDR3 DNA: TGCGCCAGCAGCCTCGGGACTAGCGGCTCCTACGTGCAGTACTTC

clone size: many
V gene: TRBV5-1
D gene: -
J gene: TRBJ1-2
CDR3 length: 14
CDR3 protein: CASSPELDSYGYTF
CDR3 DNA: TGCGCCAGCAGCCCAGAATTGGACAGCTATGGCTACACCTTC

clone size: many
V gene: TRBV10-1
D gene: TRBD1
J gene: TRBJ1-1
CDR3 length: 14
CDR3 protein: CASSENRGDTEAFF
CDR3 DNA: TGCGCCAGCAGTGAGAACAGGGGGGACACTGAAGCTTTCTTT

clone size: many
V gene: TRBV6-5
D gene: TRBD1
J gene: TRBJ2-5
CDR3 length: 15
CDR3 protein: CASSSMGQGGETQYF
CDR3 DNA: TGTGCCAGCAGTTCCATGGGACAGGGTGGTGAGACCCAGTACTTC

clone size: -
V gene: TRBV14
D gene: -
J gene: TRBJ2-2
CDR3 length: 14
CDR3 protein: CASSPPRGPGELFF
CDR3 DNA: TGTGCCAGCAGCCCCCCCCGGGGCCCCGGGGAGCTGTTTTTT

clone size: few
V gene: TRBV7-8
D gene: -
J gene: TRBJ1-4
CDR3 length: 13
CDR3 protein: CASSFSDVGKLFF
CDR3 DNA: TGTGCCAGCAGCTTTTCGGATGTTGGAAAACTGTTTTTT

clone size: -
V gene: TRBV28
D gene: TRBD1
J gene: TRBJ1-2
CDR3 length: 13
CDR3 protein: CASSEGQNYGYTF
CDR3 DNA: TGTGCCAGCAGTGAGGGACAGAATTATGGCTACACCTTC

clone size: many
V gene: TRBV7-3
D gene: TRBD2
J gene: TRBJ2-1
CDR3 length: 17
CDR3 protein: CASSLKAGTRTYNEQFF
CDR3 DNA: TGTGCCAGCAGCCTGAAGGCCGGGACTAGAACCTACAATGAGCAGTTCTTC

clone size: -
V gene: TRBV13
D gene: TRBD2
J gene: TRBJ2-5
CDR3 length: 15
CDR3 protein: CASSLTLAGGETQYF
CDR3 DNA: TGTGCCAGCAGCTTAACCCTAGCGGGAGGGGAGACCCAGTACTTC

clone size: many
V gene: TRBV29-1
D gene: TRBD1
J gene: TRBJ2-7
CDR3 length: 13
CDR3 protein: CSGATGGRDEQYF
CDR3 DNA: TGCAGCGGGGCGACAGGGGGCAGGGACGAGCAGTACTTC

clone size: -
V gene: TRBV20-1
D gene: -
J gene: TRBJ2-1
CDR3 length: 12
CDR3 protein: CSARRNYNEQFF
CDR3 DNA: TGCAGTGCTAGGAGAAATTACAATGAGCAGTTCTTC